Following are 6 T cell receptor beta chains from one sample sequenced in a study of blood T cell repertoires in COVID-19. Clones were sequenced by immunoSEQ multiplex PCR, and TCRdb holds only the in-frame ones, with some missing. The profile covers about 190,000 clones, with approximately 90% appearing a single time and around 24% taken by the ten largest. Sequences were obtained from PBMCs or T cells enriched from blood (not recorded which). These receptors originate from a woman aged 40 to 49 in a cohort exposed to, infected with or recovered from COVID-19 (not recorded which).

V gene TRBV28 combines with J gene TRBJ1-1; 12 bases line up with TRBD1. V lost 2 bases to trimming and J lost 1 base; unmatched junction nucleotides: 5. The CDR3 loop spans 17 amino acids. Germline V gene lookup returns CDR1 MDHEN and CDR2 SYDVKM. CDR3 residues: CASSLGTGGVPNTEAFF. The CDR3 DNA follows: TGTGCCAGCAGTTTAGGGACAGGGGGCGTACCGAACACTGAAGCTTTCTTT.

V and J are TRBV19 and TRBJ2-7, with D perhaps TRBD2 (5 bases). CDR1 is LNHDA and CDR2 is SQIVND in the germline V gene (reference sequence). There are 14 residues in the CDR3. V was trimmed by 5 bases and J by 0 bases, leaving 11 bases between them. CDR3 in DNA: TGTGCCAGTAGTCCCTACCGGGACTCCTACGAGCAGTACTTC. It is translated as CASSPYRDSYEQYF.

This chain joins TRBV19 and TRBJ1-6; 7 bases agree with TRBD1. After removal of 0 bases from V and 9 bases from J, the junction contained 8 bases not matched to a gene. The CDR3 spans 16 residues. Germline V CDR1 and CDR2: LNHDA, SQIVND (reference sequence). Here the CDR3 DNA reads TGTGCCAGTAGTATAGATCCGAGGGGGCGGTTTTCACCCCTCCACTTT. It is translated as CASSIDPRGRFSPLHF.

The rearrangement joins TRBV25-1 to TRBJ1-1; no clear D gene. The CDR3 contains 12 residues. With 4 bases removed from V and 3 bases from J, the gap between germline ends came to 6 bases. The V gene's germline CDR1 is MGHDK and CDR2 SYGVNS. The CDR3: CASSVRDTEAFF. CDR3 in DNA: TGTGCCAGCAGTGTTCGAGACACTGAAGCTTTCTTT.

The chain recombines TRBV3-1 (or the pseudogene TRBV3-2) with TRBJ1-1; 9 bases map to TRBD1. Germline CDR1 LGHDT, CDR2 YNNKEL (reference sequence). The CDR3 loop spans 16 amino acids. The V gene end was trimmed by 3 bases and the J gene end by 5 bases; junction bases not matched to a gene: 10. For the CDR3, the DNA is TGTGCCAGCAGCCATGGGCCGGGACAGGGAATTACTGAAGCTTTCTTT. The encoded protein is CASSHGPGQGITEAFF.

V is TRBV13 and J is TRBJ1-1; 7 nucleotides match TRBD1. V was pared by 5 bases and J by 5 bases, with 8 bases of the junction left unmatched. The CDR3 runs 14 residues. Germline loops: CDR1 PRHDT, CDR2 FYEKMQ (reference sequence). The CDR3 loop reads CASSIDRVGTEAFF. The CDR3 region has the DNA TGTGCCAGCAGCATTGACAGGGTTGGGACTGAAGCTTTCTTT.